This T cell receptor (beta chain) was retrieved from a study of a mutant IDH1 vaccine in newly diagnosed glioma. About the study: Administration of eight vaccinations to patients took place in weeks 1, 3, 5, 7, 11, 15, 19, 23. Following radiotherapy alone, or alongside temozolomide cycles, vaccination was started after an interval of 4-6 weeks. Former treatment meant radiotherapy, temozolomide, or both; the majority had gotten both.

Time point denoted: week 11, during vaccination. Topical imiquimod was applied with each vaccine dose, which held 300 ug of mutant IDH1 20-mer peptide. New astrocytomas of WHO grade 3 or 4 that were IDH1-mutant and ATRX-lost were found in the donors. The CDR3 runs 16 residues. The germline gives CDR1 SGDLS, CDR2 YYNGEE. Germline trimming cut 4 bases from V and 6 bases from J; bases unmatched to any gene: 9. A note on this clone: What it binds is not known.

TCRdb keeps only in-frame clones here, not all; method: immunoSEQ multiplex PCR. The data contain some 130,000 clones, about 80% of them seen just once; the ten biggest clones take up under 7%. V usage is TRBV9 and J usage is TRBJ2-7, with TRBD2 matching over 14 bases. The material was PBMCs, obtained from a glioma patient whose treatment included an IDH1 peptide vaccine. The source is a man aged 40-49 years with glioma. The CDR3 nucleotides are TGTGCCAGCAGCCCCGGGACTAGCGGGAGTCTGGGCGAGCAGTACTTC. Protein sequence: CASSPGTSGSLGEQYF.